The rows below give T cell receptor beta chains drawn from one sample of a study of cytomegalovirus exposure and HLA in healthy donors. Libraries were prepared by immunoSEQ multiplex PCR; TCRdb keeps only in-frame clonotypes and omits some of them. The table lists some 130,000 clones, about 63% of them singletons. Sequences were obtained from PBMCs. These receptors were collected from a man aged 30 to 39 in good health and CMV-seropositive. Each CDR3 is given with its conserved first and last residue. The D gene is left open where the match is weak. Expanded clones get a size class; other rows say once, few or many, or leave the size out.

TRBV5-1	TRBJ1-1	.	.	CASSLGRQWGVNTEAFF	TGCGCCAGCAGCTTGGGGCGCCAGTGGGGGGTGAACACTGAAGCTTTCTTT
TRBV5-4	TRBJ2-3	TRBD1	.	CASSSPRQGSTDTQYF	TGTGCCAGCAGCAGCCCTCGACAGGGTAGCACAGATACGCAGTATTTT
TRBV7-2	TRBJ2-7	.	.	CASSTEARTRYEQYF	TGTGCCAGTAGTACGGAGGCCAGGACTCGATACGAGCAGTACTTC
TRBV4-1	TRBJ2-2	.	.	CASSQVTGGPASFF	TGCGCCAGCAGCCAAGTTACCGGAGGGCCGGCAAGTTTTTTT
TRBV27	TRBJ2-3	.	.	CASSSFTDTQYF	TGTGCCAGCAGTTCGTTCACAGATACGCAGTATTTT
TRBV5-4	TRBJ1-2	.	.	CASSTPQGLYGYTF	TGTGCCAGCAGCACGCCGCAGGGTCTCTATGGCTACACCTTC
TRBV2	TRBJ2-1	TRBD2	.	CGGGRDRYNEQFF	TGTGGAGGCGGGAGGGACCGTTACAATGAGCAGTTCTTC
TRBV4-2	TRBJ2-7	TRBD1	few	CASSQDISGGSYEQYF	TGTGCCAGCAGCCAAGATATTTCAGGGGGCTCCTACGAGCAGTACTTC
TRBV2	TRBJ2-6	TRBD2	.	CASILNGGAGANVLTF	TGTGCCAGCATCCTTAACGGGGGGGCCGGGGCCAACGTCCTGACTTTC
TRBV5-1	TRBJ2-1	TRBD1	.	CASSLAVTGGFNEQFF	TGCGCCAGCAGCTTGGCCGTGACAGGGGGCTTCAATGAGCAGTTCTTC
TRBV27	TRBJ2-5	TRBD2	.	CASSLFRGGQETQYF	TGTGCCAGCAGTTTATTCCGGGGGGGCCAAGAGACCCAGTACTTC
TRBV15	TRBJ2-4	.	once	CATSLGAGLAKNIQYF	TGTGCCACCAGCCTAGGGGCGGGACTAGCCAAAAACATTCAGTACTTC
TRBV19	TRBJ1-4	.	.	CASSATPGVKLFF	TGTGCCAGTAGTGCAACTCCGGGAGTAAAACTGTTTTTT
TRBV15	TRBJ2-5	.	.	CATSRGVQETQYF	TGTGCCACCAGCAGAGGCGTCCAAGAGACCCAGTACTTC
TRBV12-5	TRBJ2-2	.	.	CASGLVQAVTGELFF	TGTGCTAGTGGTTTGGTACAGGCGGTCACCGGGGAGCTGTTTTTT
TRBV12-2	TRBJ1-3	.	few	CASRSPQSRAGGNTIYF	TGTGCAAGTCGCTCCCCCCAAAGTCGGGCGGGAGGAAACACCATATATTTT
TRBV6-6	TRBJ1-6	.	.	CASSYGQGSSPLHF	TGTGCCAGCAGTTATGGCCAGGGGAGTTCACCCCTCCACTTT
TRBV7-2	TRBJ2-1	TRBD2	.	CASSLRRTSNEQFF	TGTGCCAGCAGCTTACGCCGGACTAGCAATGAGCAGTTCTTC
TRBV19	TRBJ2-2	.	.	CASSLEFTGELFF	TGTGCCAGTAGTCTTGAGTTCACCGGGGAGCTGTTTTTT
TRBV10-3	TRBJ2-1	.	.	CAISDPTSSYNEQFF	TGTGCCATCAGTGACCCAACCAGCTCCTACAATGAGCAGTTCTTC
TRBV7-2	TRBJ2-2	.	.	CASSFPPTNTGELFF	TGTGCCAGCAGCTTCCCCCCCACGAACACCGGGGAGCTGTTTTTT
TRBV15	TRBJ2-5	.	.	CATSRAPLTSKETQYF	TGTGCCACCAGCAGAGCCCCCCTCACTAGCAAAGAGACCCAGTACTTC
TRBV10-3	TRBJ2-1	.	.	CAISESGLRFF	TGTGCCATCAGTGAGTCGGGCCTCAGGTTCTTC
TRBV5-6	TRBJ2-7	TRBD1	.	CASSLGDRAHEQYF	TGTGCCAGCAGCTTGGGGGACAGGGCACACGAGCAGTACTTC
TRBV7-8	TRBJ2-5	.	.	CASSLHSRGQETQYF	TGTGCCAGCAGCTTACATTCCAGGGGTCAAGAGACCCAGTACTTC
TRBV14	TRBJ1-2	.	.	CASSQGRTRGGYTF	TGTGCCAGCAGCCAAGGAAGGACTCGTGGCGGCTACACCTTC
TRBV7-9	TRBJ2-2	.	.	CASSLATGRGTGELFF	TGTGCCAGCAGCTTGGCTACGGGCAGGGGAACCGGGGAGCTGTTTTTT
TRBV6-6	TRBJ2-3	.	.	CASSVRVDTQYF	TGTGCCAGCAGTGTCAGGGTAGATACGCAGTATTTT
TRBV19	TRBJ2-5	.	.	CASSARTGAQYF	TGTGCCAGTAGTGCGCGTACAGGAGCCCAGTACTTC
TRBV19	TRBJ2-7	TRBD1	few	CASSNRGLYEQYF	TGTGCCAGTAGTAACAGGGGGCTATACGAGCAGTACTTC
TRBV28	TRBJ1-2	.	few	CASRRNVGARGYTF	TGTGCCAGCCGGAGAAACGTGGGGGCACGGGGCTACACCTTC
TRBV2	TRBJ2-1	.	.	CASRKKRDEQFF	TGTGCCAGCAGGAAAAAACGGGATGAGCAGTTCTTC
TRBV7-2	TRBJ2-2	.	.	CASSFQVPNTGELFF	TGTGCCAGCAGCTTCCAGGTGCCGAACACCGGGGAGCTGTTTTTT
TRBV9	TRBJ2-7	TRBD1	few	CASSMTGLSYEQYF	TGTGCCAGCAGCATGACAGGGTTATCCTACGAGCAGTACTTC
TRBV30	TRBJ2-7	TRBD2	.	CAWGLAGKIDTYEQYF	TGTGCCTGGGGACTAGCGGGCAAAATAGACACCTACGAGCAGTACTTC
TRBV5-1	TRBJ2-1	.	.	CASSPRDLSYNEQFF	TGCGCCAGCAGCCCCCGCGATCTATCCTACAATGAGCAGTTCTTC
TRBV27	TRBJ2-7	TRBD1	.	CASSLTGTGYGEQYF	TGTGCCAGCAGTTTAACTGGGACAGGGTACGGTGAGCAGTACTTC
TRBV5-6	TRBJ2-5	TRBD2	.	CASSRPGTSGSETQYF	TGTGCCAGCAGCAGGCCCGGGACTAGCGGGAGTGAGACCCAGTACTTC
TRBV4-2	TRBJ2-2	.	.	CASSQVQGSTGELFF	TGTGCCAGCAGCCAAGTACAGGGTAGCACTGGGGAGCTGTTTTTT
TRBV29-1	TRBJ2-1	TRBD2	.	CSVEPRATSGMSGEQFF	TGCAGCGTTGAGCCCCGAGCGACTAGCGGGATGAGTGGTGAGCAGTTCTTC
TRBV6-5	TRBJ2-7	.	.	CASSPLAVSSYEQYF	TGTGCCAGCAGCCCCCTGGCTGTCAGCTCCTACGAGCAGTACTTC
TRBV5-5	TRBJ1-2	TRBD1	.	CASSPGQHVYGYTF	TGTGCCAGCAGCCCGGGACAGCATGTCTATGGCTACACCTTC
TRBV10-2	TRBJ2-1	TRBD2	.	CASSDPGLAGYNEQFF	TGCGCCAGCAGTGACCCTGGACTAGCGGGCTACAATGAGCAGTTCTTC
TRBV28	TRBJ2-1	.	few	CASSPLVDEQFF	TGTGCCAGCAGTCCCTTAGTGGATGAGCAGTTCTTC
TRBV4-1	TRBJ2-1	TRBD2	.	CASSQGQGTASGRWGEQFF	TGCGCCAGCAGCCAAGGACAGGGCACGGCTAGCGGGAGGTGGGGCGAGCAGTTCTTC
TRBV6-6	TRBJ1-1	.	.	CASSYETSRTEAFF	TGTGCCAGCAGTTACGAAACTTCCCGCACTGAAGCTTTCTTT
TRBV5-1	TRBJ2-2	TRBD1	.	CASSYRGSGELFF	TGCGCCAGCAGCTACAGGGGGTCCGGGGAGCTGTTTTTT
TRBV6-1	TRBJ1-1	.	.	CASSEDAGGGTEAFF	TGTGCCAGCAGTGAAGATGCGGGGGGTGGCACTGAAGCTTTCTTT
TRBV7-9	TRBJ1-1	.	.	CASSHRSTEAFF	TGTGCCAGCAGTCATAGGAGCACTGAAGCTTTCTTT
TRBV18	TRBJ1-2	.	.	CASSPSDRSYGYTF	TGTGCCAGCTCACCATCAGACAGGAGCTATGGCTACACCTTC
TRBV5-4	TRBJ1-1	.	once	CASSLSRSEVGTEAFF	TGTGCCAGCAGCTTGTCCAGGTCGGAGGTGGGCACTGAAGCTTTCTTT
TRBV29-1	TRBJ1-1	.	.	CSVESRANTEAFF	TGCAGCGTTGAGAGCAGGGCGAACACTGAAGCTTTCTTT
TRBV4-1	TRBJ1-5	.	.	CASSLGGAEYNQPQHF	TGCGCCAGCAGCCTAGGTGGGGCAGAATACAATCAGCCCCAGCATTTT
TRBV7-6	TRBJ2-1	.	few	CASSLEMTSGTTLGNEQFF	TGTGCCAGCAGCTTAGAAATGACGTCCGGGACAACCTTAGGTAATGAGCAGTTCTTC
TRBV2	TRBJ1-3	TRBD1	.	CASSEQGAPGNTIYF	TGTGCCAGCAGTGAACAGGGGGCACCTGGAAACACCATATATTTT
TRBV5-1	TRBJ2-5	TRBD1	.	CASSPGTGGKETQYF	TGCGCCAGCAGCCCCGGGACAGGGGGCAAAGAGACCCAGTACTTC